A single sample gave rise to the 10 T cell receptor beta chains below, sequenced in a study of blood T cell repertoires in COVID-19 (dated by TCRdb to the early 2020s). Library prep was done by the immunoSEQ multiplex PCR assay. TCRdb limited this immuneACCESS table to in-frame rearrangements with V and J called. A share of clones is missing; checked studies link under half to unresolved V genes, and the rest is unexplained. The sample table holds 160,000 or so clones, of which around 85% were seen once. The top ten constitute more than 2% of the sample. The sample comprised peripheral blood. The receptors come from a woman aged 70 to 79 with acute or convalescent COVID-19.

This clone was counted once. V usage is TRBV19 and J usage is TRBJ2-1; 9 bases fit TRBD2. Germline V gives CDR1 LNHDA, CDR2 SQIVND (reference sequence). The CDR3 is made up of 19 amino acids. V gave up 7 bases and J gave up 0 bases; unmatched junction bases: 16. CDR3: CASTPTWLAGISSYNEQFF. The CDR3 region has the DNA TGTGCCAGTACCCCCACTTGGCTAGCGGGGATCAGCTCCTACAATGAGCAGTTCTTC.

The chain carries TRBV7-2 and TRBJ2-1; no reliable D call. V was shortened by 5 bases and J by 3 bases, with 8 bases between the two germline ends. The germline V gene encodes CDR1 SGHTA and CDR2 FQGNSA. This CDR3 is built from 13 residues. The CDR3 reads CASSPRHYNEQFF. The CDR3 nucleotides read TGTGCCAGCAGCCCCAGACACTACAATGAGCAGTTCTTC.

V usage is TRBV19 and J usage is TRBJ2-5; 7 bases align to TRBD2. CDR3 length equals 15 residues. The trim removed 3 bases at V and 2 bases at J, leaving 6 bases unmatched. From germline, CDR1 is LNHDA and CDR2 SQIVND (reference sequence). CDR3 nucleotides: TGTGCCAGTAGTATGGCGACGCGGGGGCAAGAGACCCAGTACTTC. This gives the protein CASSMATRGQETQYF.

The chain is built from TRBV6-2 or TRBV6-3 and TRBJ1-5; D possibly corresponds to TRBD1 (6 bases). The CDR3 has 17 residues. Germline V gene sequence: CDR1 MNHEY, CDR2 SVGEGT. V lost 5 bases and J lost 2, with 19 bases in between. CDR3 nucleotide sequence: TGTGCCAGCAGTGATTACTCGACAGGTCGACGCAATCAGCCCCAGCATTTT. Its translation: CASSDYSTGRRNQPQHF.

This clone was seen a handful of times. This chain links TRBV19 with TRBJ1-2; the match to TRBD1 covers 8 bases. The V and J ends lost 6 bases and 0 bases, in that order; junction bases with no gene match: 9. There are 16 residues in the CDR3. Germline V gives CDR1 LNHDA, CDR2 SQIVND (reference sequence). CDR3 bases: TGTGCCAGTAGCAGGACAGGGTACATGGCTAACTATGGCTACACCTTC. It is translated as CASSRTGYMANYGYTF.

The chain links TRBV28 to TRBJ1-1; D gene ambiguous. V lost 3 bases and J 1 base, leaving 9 bases between the germline ends. From germline, CDR1 is MDHEN and CDR2 SYDVKM. This CDR3 region has 14 residues. CDR3 nucleotides: TGTGCCAGCAGTTTGAGTCCAGGGAACACTGAAGCTTTCTTT. Its translation is CASSLSPGNTEAFF.

The chain couples TRBV6-4 to TRBJ2-3; 7 bases map to TRBD2. The CDR3 is 15 residues long. J gave up 2 bases and V 9 bases, and 11 bases lay outside the gene matches. CDR1 and CDR2 (germline): MRHNA, SNTAGT. The CDR3 loop reads CARREGNGITDTQYF. The CDR3 region has the DNA TGTGCCAGGAGGGAGGGCAATGGAATCACAGATACGCAGTATTTT.

V is TRBV28 and J is TRBJ1-2, with a tentative D call TRBD1 (6 bases). Deletions cut 3 bases from V and 8 bases from J, with 10 bases between. This CDR3 is built from 12 residues. Germline CDR1 reads MDHEN; CDR2 reads SYDVKM. CDR3 bases: TGTGCCAGCAGTTTCAGGACAGAAGGCTACACCTTC. Amino acids: CASSFRTEGYTF.

The V call is TRBV7-9, the J call TRBJ2-7, with D possibly matching TRBD2 (6 bases). Trimming took off 4 bases at V and 2 bases at J, with 18 bases between the two ends. The CDR3 consists of 16 residues. The V gene's germline CDR1 is SEHNR and CDR2 FQNEAQ (reference sequence). The DNA of the CDR3 is TGTGCCAGCAGCTCGCCCGGGACTCGTCTTACCTACGAGCAGTACTTC. Amino acid sequence: CASSSPGTRLTYEQYF.

This clone was counted a single time. The chain joins TRBV6-2 or TRBV6-3 to TRBJ1-5; 7 nucleotides line up with TRBD1. This CDR3 spans 16 amino acids. Germline V gene data show CDR1 as MNHEY and CDR2 as SVGEGT. After removal of 5 bases from V and 7 bases from J, the junction contained 14 bases not matched to a gene. CDR3 nucleotides: TGTGCCAGCAGTCTACTACCACAGGGGAAATACCAGCCCCAGCATTTT. It codes for CASSLLPQGKYQPQHF.